This is a list of T cell receptor beta chains from one sample in a study of T cells after yellow fever vaccination. Each CDR3 protein is one row after TCRdb ran MiXCR on the 5' RACE reads. The sample yields under 500,000 distinct CDR3 sequences, roughly a sixth seen once. The sample in question was PBMCs, obtained before the yellow fever booster vaccination. Source of these receptors: a young man who received the YFV17D yellow fever vaccine. Each CDR3 is given with its conserved first and last residue. Each record gives: clone size, V gene, J gene, D gene, CDR3 protein, CDR3 DNA. D genes are given only for firm matches. Part of the rows lack a size; the others show once, few, many or a class for expanded clones.

clone_size: few
v_call: TRBV21-1
j_call: TRBJ1-5
d_call: .
cdr3_aa: CASSEARQGEFAQHF
cdr3_nt: TGTGCCAGCAGCGAAGCTAGGCAGGGGGAATTCGCCCAGCATTTT

clone_size: once
v_call: TRBV11-3
j_call: TRBJ2-3
d_call: TRBD2
cdr3_aa: CASKSGGEDTQYF
cdr3_nt: TGTGCCAGCAAGAGCGGGGGGGAAGATACGCAGTATTTT

clone_size: .
v_call: TRBV15
j_call: TRBJ1-1
d_call: .
cdr3_aa: CATSRAGWGDAFF
cdr3_nt: TGTGCCACCAGCAGAGCAGGGTGGGGGGACGCTTTCTTT

clone_size: .
v_call: TRBV12-3/TRBV12-4
j_call: TRBJ2-6
d_call: .
cdr3_aa: CASSRQNSGANVLTF
cdr3_nt: TGTGCCAGCAGTCGACAAAACTCTGGGGCCAACGTCCTGACTTTC

clone_size: few
v_call: TRBV9
j_call: TRBJ1-1
d_call: .
cdr3_aa: CASSVAGATEAFF
cdr3_nt: TGTGCCAGCAGCGTAGCTGGCGCCACTGAAGCTTTCTTT

clone_size: few
v_call: TRBV6-5
j_call: TRBJ2-7
d_call: .
cdr3_aa: CASSSRTASEAWTYEQYF
cdr3_nt: TGTGCCAGCAGCTCCCGGACAGCTTCAGAGGCTTGGACCTACGAGCAGTACTTC

clone_size: few
v_call: TRBV5-6
j_call: TRBJ2-3
d_call: .
cdr3_aa: CASSLDQGGSDTQYF
cdr3_nt: TGTGCCAGCAGCTTGGACCAGGGAGGTTCAGATACGCAGTATTTT

clone_size: few
v_call: TRBV5-1
j_call: TRBJ2-5
d_call: .
cdr3_aa: CASSLVLGIGETQYF
cdr3_nt: TGCGCCAGCAGCTTGGTGTTGGGGATTGGGGAGACCCAGTACTTC

clone_size: few
v_call: TRBV7-9
j_call: TRBJ2-1
d_call: .
cdr3_aa: CASSPDPGNEQFF
cdr3_nt: TGTGCCAGCAGTCCCGACCCGGGGAATGAGCAGTTCTTC

clone_size: few
v_call: TRBV5-5
j_call: TRBJ1-3
d_call: .
cdr3_aa: CASSLAGYDIGNTIYF
cdr3_nt: TGTGCCAGCAGCTTGGCAGGGTACGACATCGGAAACACCATATATTTT

clone_size: few
v_call: TRBV24-1
j_call: TRBJ2-5
d_call: .
cdr3_aa: CATSDVGTKKETQYF
cdr3_nt: TGTGCCACCAGTGACGTCGGGACAAAAAAAGAGACCCAGTACTTC

clone_size: .
v_call: TRBV20-1
j_call: TRBJ2-3
d_call: .
cdr3_aa: CSARVAGPDTQYF
cdr3_nt: TGCAGTGCTAGAGTGGCGGGCCCAGATACGCAGTATTTT

clone_size: few
v_call: TRBV7-2
j_call: TRBJ1-6
d_call: .
cdr3_aa: CASSSDSRNSPLHF
cdr3_nt: TGTGCCAGCAGTTCCGACAGCCGGAATTCACCCCTCCACTTT

clone_size: .
v_call: TRBV28
j_call: TRBJ1-4
d_call: TRBD1
cdr3_aa: CASIPSQGQGNEKLFF
cdr3_nt: TGTGCCAGCATCCCCTCTCAGGGACAGGGTAATGAAAAACTGTTTTTT

clone_size: few
v_call: TRBV5-1
j_call: TRBJ2-6
d_call: .
cdr3_aa: CASSQRNSGANVLTF
cdr3_nt: TGCGCCAGCAGCCAAAGGAACTCTGGGGCCAACGTCCTGACTTTC

clone_size: few
v_call: TRBV5-1
j_call: TRBJ1-6
d_call: .
cdr3_aa: CASSLEDSSYSPLHF
cdr3_nt: TGCGCCAGCAGCTTGGAGGACAGTTCCTATTCACCCCTCCACTTT

clone_size: .
v_call: TRBV4-2
j_call: TRBJ2-2
d_call: .
cdr3_aa: CASSQAAPGELFF
cdr3_nt: TGTGCCAGCAGCCAAGCTGCGCCCGGGGAGCTGTTTTTT

clone_size: .
v_call: TRBV20-1
j_call: TRBJ2-5
d_call: TRBD1
cdr3_aa: CSARPRTGQETQYF
cdr3_nt: TGCAGTGCTCGACCTCGGACAGGACAAGAGACCCAGTACTTC

clone_size: many
v_call: TRBV12-3/TRBV12-4
j_call: TRBJ1-1
d_call: .
cdr3_aa: CASSPQGNTEAFF
cdr3_nt: TGTGCCAGCAGCCCACAGGGGAACACTGAAGCTTTCTTT

clone_size: few
v_call: TRBV19
j_call: TRBJ2-7
d_call: .
cdr3_aa: CASSIGGSSYEQYF
cdr3_nt: TGTGCCAGTAGTATCGGTGGTAGTTCCTACGAGCAGTACTTC

clone_size: few
v_call: TRBV20-1
j_call: TRBJ2-5
d_call: .
cdr3_aa: CSARGQTQETQYF
cdr3_nt: TGCAGTGCCAGAGGACAGACCCAAGAGACCCAGTACTTC

clone_size: few
v_call: TRBV4-2
j_call: TRBJ2-7
d_call: .
cdr3_aa: CASSHLRNGYEQYF
cdr3_nt: TGTGCCAGCAGCCACCTACGGAATGGTTACGAGCAGTACTTC

clone_size: .
v_call: TRBV15
j_call: TRBJ1-2
d_call: .
cdr3_aa: CATSPAGWAYTF
cdr3_nt: TGTGCCACCAGCCCCGCGGGGTGGGCCTACACCTTC

clone_size: .
v_call: TRBV7-6
j_call: TRBJ2-1
d_call: TRBD2
cdr3_aa: CASSAPGLAADEQFF
cdr3_nt: TGTGCCAGCAGCGCTCCGGGACTAGCGGCGGATGAGCAGTTCTTC

clone_size: .
v_call: TRBV5-1
j_call: TRBJ2-7
d_call: .
cdr3_aa: CASSPLAGYEQYF
cdr3_nt: TGCGCCAGCAGCCCATTAGCCGGCTACGAGCAGTACTTC

clone_size: .
v_call: TRBV10-3
j_call: TRBJ2-4
d_call: .
cdr3_aa: CAISASRTYLAKNIQYF
cdr3_nt: TGTGCCATCAGCGCCTCACGGACGTACCTAGCCAAAAACATTCAGTACTTC

clone_size: few
v_call: TRBV30
j_call: TRBJ2-5
d_call: TRBD2
cdr3_aa: CACAGPSGGAQETQYF
cdr3_nt: TGTGCCTGTGCCGGGCCTAGCGGGGGGGCACAAGAGACCCAGTACTTC

clone_size: many
v_call: TRBV4-1
j_call: TRBJ2-7
d_call: TRBD2
cdr3_aa: CASSQWEGMPAYEQYF
cdr3_nt: TGCGCCAGCAGCCAATGGGAGGGGATGCCGGCGTACGAGCAGTACTTC

clone_size: .
v_call: TRBV27
j_call: TRBJ1-5
d_call: .
cdr3_aa: CASILRNQPQHF
cdr3_nt: TGTGCCAGCATCCTCCGCAATCAGCCCCAGCATTTT

clone_size: many
v_call: TRBV11-2
j_call: TRBJ1-1
d_call: .
cdr3_aa: CASSLAGAEAFF
cdr3_nt: TGTGCCAGCAGCTTAGCAGGCGCTGAAGCTTTCTTT

clone_size: many
v_call: TRBV7-2
j_call: TRBJ2-3
d_call: TRBD2
cdr3_aa: CASSLHRLAGQDTQYF
cdr3_nt: TGTGCCAGCAGCTTGCACCGACTAGCGGGGCAAGATACGCAGTATTTT

clone_size: .
v_call: TRBV5-1
j_call: TRBJ2-1
d_call: .
cdr3_aa: CASSIENEQFF
cdr3_nt: TGCGCCAGCAGCATAGAGAATGAGCAGTTCTTC

clone_size: .
v_call: TRBV7-2
j_call: TRBJ1-3
d_call: .
cdr3_aa: CASSPNRQARNTIYF
cdr3_nt: TGTGCCAGCAGCCCCAACCGACAGGCGAGAAACACCATATATTTT

clone_size: few
v_call: TRBV25-1
j_call: TRBJ1-1
d_call: .
cdr3_aa: CASSRGGVNTEAFF
cdr3_nt: TGTGCCAGCAGTAGAGGGGGAGTGAACACTGAAGCTTTCTTT

clone_size: many
v_call: TRBV12-3/TRBV12-4
j_call: TRBJ2-4
d_call: .
cdr3_aa: CASSFWGGNIQYF
cdr3_nt: TGTGCCAGCAGTTTCTGGGGAGGAAACATTCAGTACTTC

clone_size: many
v_call: TRBV7-2
j_call: TRBJ2-5
d_call: .
cdr3_aa: CASSLGHHQETQYF
cdr3_nt: TGTGCCAGCAGCTTGGGACACCACCAAGAGACCCAGTACTTC

clone_size: few
v_call: TRBV4-1
j_call: TRBJ1-6
d_call: .
cdr3_aa: CASSQRSSPLHF
cdr3_nt: TGCGCCAGCAGTCAACGGAGTTCACCCCTCCACTTT

clone_size: .
v_call: TRBV20-1
j_call: TRBJ2-5
d_call: .
cdr3_aa: CSVPSAGETQYF
cdr3_nt: TGCAGTGTCCCCTCGGCAGGGGAGACCCAGTACTTC

clone_size: few
v_call: TRBV7-3
j_call: TRBJ1-1
d_call: .
cdr3_aa: CASSSPPGHLNTEAFF
cdr3_nt: TGTGCCAGCAGCTCACCCCCGGGACACCTGAACACTGAAGCTTTCTTT

clone_size: .
v_call: TRBV29-1
j_call: TRBJ1-1
d_call: .
cdr3_aa: CSVEGDIRMNTEAFF
cdr3_nt: TGCAGCGTTGAAGGGGACATTAGGATGAACACTGAAGCTTTCTTT

clone_size: .
v_call: TRBV5-1
j_call: TRBJ1-5
d_call: TRBD1
cdr3_aa: CASSLRTGHQPQHF
cdr3_nt: TGCGCCAGCAGCTTGAGGACAGGGCATCAGCCCCAGCATTTT

clone_size: few
v_call: TRBV28
j_call: TRBJ2-1
d_call: TRBD1
cdr3_aa: CASSLGQGSGFGQFF
cdr3_nt: TGTGCCAGCAGTCTAGGACAGGGCTCAGGGTTTGGGCAGTTCTTC

clone_size: .
v_call: TRBV29-1
j_call: TRBJ2-1
d_call: .
cdr3_aa: CSVAIHTTNEQFF
cdr3_nt: TGCAGCGTTGCAATCCACACGACCAATGAGCAGTTCTTC

clone_size: few
v_call: TRBV9
j_call: TRBJ2-7
d_call: .
cdr3_aa: CASSVGSDYEQYF
cdr3_nt: TGTGCCAGCAGCGTAGGTTCAGACTACGAGCAGTACTTC

clone_size: many
v_call: TRBV5-6
j_call: TRBJ1-2
d_call: .
cdr3_aa: CASSLESGGYTF
cdr3_nt: TGTGCCAGCAGCTTGGAGTCGGGTGGCTACACCTTC

clone_size: .
v_call: TRBV25-1
j_call: TRBJ2-5
d_call: .
cdr3_aa: CASSVGTTQETQYF
cdr3_nt: TGTGCCAGCAGTGTAGGGACAACCCAGGAGACCCAGTACTTC

clone_size: medium-sized
v_call: TRBV25-1
j_call: TRBJ2-3
d_call: TRBD1
cdr3_aa: CASRRGTGTDTQYF
cdr3_nt: TGTGCCAGCAGGAGGGGGACAGGCACAGATACGCAGTATTTT

clone_size: .
v_call: TRBV7-9
j_call: TRBJ2-3
d_call: .
cdr3_aa: CASSLIWGTDTQYF
cdr3_nt: TGTGCCAGCAGCTTAATTTGGGGCACAGATACGCAGTATTTT

clone_size: few
v_call: TRBV9
j_call: TRBJ2-1
d_call: .
cdr3_aa: CASSVVSSSGEQFF
cdr3_nt: TGTGCCAGCAGCGTAGTATCCTCCTCGGGCGAGCAGTTCTTC

clone_size: .
v_call: TRBV6-2/TRBV6-3
j_call: TRBJ2-7
d_call: .
cdr3_aa: CASSYSSVSYEQYF
cdr3_nt: TGTGCCAGCAGTTACTCGTCAGTTTCCTACGAGCAGTACTTC

clone_size: few
v_call: TRBV6-5
j_call: TRBJ1-1
d_call: .
cdr3_aa: CASRGTRPDTEAFF
cdr3_nt: TGTGCCAGCAGGGGAACACGCCCCGACACTGAAGCTTTCTTT

clone_size: few
v_call: TRBV4-2
j_call: TRBJ2-3
d_call: TRBD2
cdr3_aa: CASSQDGGRADTQYF
cdr3_nt: TGTGCCAGCAGCCAAGATGGGGGGAGGGCAGATACGCAGTATTTT

clone_size: few
v_call: TRBV7-2
j_call: TRBJ1-1
d_call: .
cdr3_aa: CASSFGGFITEAFF
cdr3_nt: TGTGCCAGCAGCTTTGGGGGGTTTATCACTGAAGCTTTCTTT